Below are 29 T cell receptor beta chains sequenced from a single sample in a study of blood T cell repertoires in COVID-19. Assay used: immunoSEQ multiplex PCR; TCRdb lists only in-frame clones, some missing. In the table there are fewer than 250,000 clones, 83% of which are singletons. The sample was PBMCs or T cells enriched from blood (not recorded which). These receptors were taken from a woman in her 50s who had been exposed to COVID-19.

The genes are TRBV5-6 and TRBJ2-7, with unresolved D. The CDR3 length is 12 residues. The V and J ends lost 5 bases and 2 bases respectively, with 8 bases between them. Per the germline V gene, CDR1 is SGHDT and CDR2 is YYEEEE. The CDR3 region is CASSTLPYEQYF. The CDR3 DNA sequence: TGTGCCAGCAGTACACTACCCTACGAGCAGTACTTC.

V is TRBV12-5 and J is TRBJ1-1; D is unresolved. The CDR3 loop spans 20 amino acids. The germline gives CDR1 LGHNT, CDR2 FRNRAP. Between the trimmed V and J ends, which lost 1 base and 3 bases, there was a span of 27 bases. CDR3 loop: CASGLGKGRPREKEDTEAFF. CDR3 coding DNA: TGTGCTAGTGGTTTGGGAAAGGGTCGACCGAGGGAGAAGGAGGACACTGAAGCTTTCTTT.

In its sample, this clone was seen a few times. The V and J genes are TRBV25-1 and TRBJ1-2; 7 bases line up with TRBD1. The CDR3 consists of 13 residues. The V gene end was trimmed by 9 bases and the J gene end by 2 bases; junction bases not matched to a gene: 6. CDR1 is MGHDK, CDR2 SYGVNS, per germline. As DNA, the CDR3 is TGTGCCAGTCACAGGGGATCGAACTATGGCTACACCTTC. Encoded protein: CASHRGSNYGYTF.

J is TRBJ2-6 and V is TRBV27, with D possibly being TRBD1 (6 bases). There are 18 residues in the CDR3. Trimming removed 4 bases from V and 0 bases from J, with 16 bases in between. Germline V CDR1 and CDR2: MNHEY, SMNVEV (reference sequence). CDR3 DNA: TGTGCCAGCAGTTCCGAGCAGGGGCTCTACTCTGGGGCCAACGTCCTGACTTTC. Its translation is CASSSEQGLYSGANVLTF.

This chain uses TRBV6-2 or TRBV6-3 with TRBJ1-5; D is uncertain. Germline values: CDR1 MNHEY, CDR2 SVGEGT. The ends were cut back, 4 bases at V and 0 bases at J, with 7 bases in the middle. The CDR3 loop spans 14 amino acids. The CDR3 nucleotides read TGTGCCAGCAGTTCCCTACCTAGCAATCAGCCCCAGCATTTT. Encoded protein: CASSSLPSNQPQHF.

The V gene is TRBV9, the J gene TRBJ2-1, with D tentatively TRBD2 (5 bases). With 3 bases removed from V and 0 bases from J, the gap between germline ends came to 10 bases. The CDR3 extends over 15 amino acids. Germline V lookup: CDR1 SGDLS, CDR2 YYNGEE. This CDR3 is CASSDRGLSYNEQFF. The DNA of the CDR3 is TGTGCCAGCAGCGATCGGGGTCTCTCCTACAATGAGCAGTTCTTC.

V and J are TRBV30 and TRBJ1-1; weak D call: TRBD1 (5 bases). The CDR3 is 12 residues long. With 6 bases removed from V and 4 bases from J, the gap between germline ends came to 12 bases. The germline V gene encodes CDR1 GTSNPN and CDR2 SVGIG (reference sequence). The CDR3 spells CACQGWGTEAFF. Written as DNA, the CDR3 is TGTGCCTGCCAGGGTTGGGGCACTGAAGCTTTCTTT.

This clone was observed a single time. The V gene is TRBV4-3, the J gene TRBJ2-1; 10 bases match TRBD2. Germline assignment: CDR1 LGHNA and CDR2 YSLEER. This CDR3 contains 15 residues. The V gene end was trimmed by 3 bases and the J gene end by 8 bases; junction bases not matched to a gene: 7. The CDR3 loop is CASSQSSGGAYEQFF. CDR3 DNA sequence: TGCGCCAGCAGCCAGTCCAGCGGGGGGGCCTATGAGCAGTTCTTC.

The gene calls are TRBV4-3 and TRBJ1-4, with 8 positions matching TRBD1. The ends lost 1 base at V and 5 bases at J; junction bases unmatched: 6. CDR3 length equals 16 residues. CDR1 is LGHNA and CDR2 is YSLEER in the germline V gene. CDR3 sequence: CASSQGIQGGNEKLFF. Written as DNA, the CDR3 is TGCGCCAGCAGCCAAGGCATACAGGGGGGAAATGAAAAACTGTTTTTT.

The CDR3 coding sequence is TGTGCCACCAGCAGCGGACAGGCGGTTAATTCACCCCTCCACTTT. Its translation is CATSSGQAVNSPLHF. The gene calls are TRBV15 and TRBJ1-6; 7 nucleotides match TRBD1. The CDR3 sequence is 15 residues long. Looked up from germline, CDR1 is LNHNV and CDR2 is YYDKDF (reference sequence). Unmatched junction bases numbered 5, after V lost 3 bases and J lost 6 bases.

The chain recombines TRBV6-2 or TRBV6-3 with TRBJ1-5, with a tentative D call TRBD1 (5 bases). CDR1 and CDR2 (germline): MNHEY, SVGEGT. Trimming left V 4 bases short and J 2 bases short, with 9 bases between. CDR3 length equals 14 residues. The CDR3 region is CASSSGGGNQPQHF. CDR3 coding DNA: TGTGCCAGCAGTTCCGGGGGAGGCAATCAGCCCCAGCATTTT.

The chain joins TRBV5-8 to TRBJ2-5; TRBD2 matches at 13 bases. J gave up 3 bases and V 3 bases, and 2 bases lay outside the gene matches. CDR1 is SGHTS and CDR2 is YDEGEE in the germline V gene. This CDR3 spans 15 amino acids. For the CDR3, the DNA is TGTGCCAGCAGCTCGGGACTAGCGGGGAAAGAGACCCAGTACTTC. Residues: CASSSGLAGKETQYF.

The CDR3 protein is CASSRQGRSEAFF. Written as DNA, the CDR3 is TGTGCCAGCAGTCGACAGGGGCGGAGTGAAGCTTTCTTT. This chain links TRBV3-1 (or the pseudogene TRBV3-2) with TRBJ1-1; 8 bases are shared with TRBD1. The CDR3 covers 13 residues. Germline loops: CDR1 LGHDT, CDR2 YNNKEL (reference sequence). Trimming cost V 6 bases and J 7 bases; bases outside gene matches: 7.

This clone was recorded a few times. The genes are TRBV9 and TRBJ1-4, with TRBD1 as a possible D gene (6 bases). Germline assignment: CDR1 SGDLS and CDR2 YYNGEE. Deletions cut 0 bases from V and 8 bases from J, with 14 bases between. CDR3 length: 15 residues. In nucleotides, the CDR3 is TGTGCCAGCAGCGTAGGCGGGGGGCCGGGGGAAAAACTGTTTTTT. Encoded protein: CASSVGGGPGEKLFF.

The CDR3, as DNA: TGTGCCAGCAGCCCCTTCCGGGACAGGGTATACAATGAGCAGTTCTTC. Amino acid sequence: CASSPFRDRVYNEQFF. The chain couples TRBV3-1 (or the pseudogene TRBV3-2) to TRBJ2-1; 9 bases align to TRBD1. The CDR3 spans 16 residues. The germline CDR1 and CDR2 sequences are LGHDT and YNNKEL (reference sequence). The V segment lost 4 bases and the J segment 4 bases; nucleotides outside the gene matches: 8.

This clone was seen more than once but under ten times. J is TRBJ1-4 and V is TRBV7-2, with 7 bases aligning to TRBD1. CDR3 size: 15 residues. The V gene's germline CDR1 is SGHTA and CDR2 FQGNSA. V dropped 2 bases and J dropped 7; count of bases not matched to a gene: 7. The CDR3 DNA sequence: TGTGCCAGCAGCTTAAACCAGGGGGTTGGTGAAAAACTGTTTTTT. Translation: CASSLNQGVGEKLFF. The whole variable domain, remainder taken from reference TRBV7-2 and TRBJ1-4, is GAGVSQSPSNKVTEKGKDVELRCDPISGHTALYWYRQSLGQGLEFLIYFQGNSAPDKSGLPSDRFSAERTGGSVSTLTIQRTQQEDSAVYLCASSLNQGVGEKLFFGSGTQLSVL.

This clone was counted a few times. The rearrangement links TRBV6-1 to TRBJ2-7; D gene uncertain. Trimming took 1 base from V and 3 from J, leaving 10 bases between them. This CDR3 is built from 14 residues. The germline V gene encodes CDR1 MNHNS and CDR2 SASEGT. DNA for the CDR3: TGTGCCAGCAGTGAAGTGGGTAGCCACTACGAGCAGTACTTC. It yields the protein CASSEVGSHYEQYF.

This clone was observed once. The chain joins TRBV5-1 to TRBJ1-5; a possible D gene is TRBD1 (6 bases). V dropped 3 bases and J dropped 4 bases, with 14 bases sitting between them. This CDR3 has 15 amino acids. Germline CDR1 SGHRS, CDR2 YFSETQ. The CDR3 nucleotides are TGCGCCAGCAGCTCTGGGGGGGCTCTAAATCAGCCCCAGCATTTT. Protein sequence: CASSSGGALNQPQHF.

DNA for the CDR3: TGTGCCAGCAGCTCGGAACCAGTACAGATCGAAAAACTGTTTTTT. Protein sequence: CASSSEPVQIEKLFF. The rearrangement joins TRBV5-5 to TRBJ1-4; D is undetermined. V was shortened by 3 bases and J by 8 bases, with 17 bases between the two germline ends. CDR3 length: 15 amino acids. Germline assignment: CDR1 SGHKS and CDR2 YYEKEE (reference sequence).

This clone was detected only a few times. The genes are TRBV7-9 and TRBJ1-4; D perhaps matches TRBD1 (6 bases). V lost 2 bases and J lost 2, with 15 bases in between. CDR1 is SEHNR, CDR2 FQNEAQ, per germline (reference sequence). CDR3 size: 17 residues. In nucleotides, the CDR3 is TGTGCCAGCAGCTTACCCACTAGGGGGATGACTAATGAAAAACTGTTTTTT. Its translation is CASSLPTRGMTNEKLFF.

The V gene is TRBV5-1, the J gene TRBJ1-2, with D possibly matching TRBD1 (6 bases). The V and J ends lost 0 bases and 10 bases respectively, with 16 bases between them. This CDR3 has 14 residues. Looked up from germline, CDR1 is SGHRS and CDR2 is YFSETQ. CDR3 bases: TGCGCCAGCAGCTTGGCGGGACAAAAAGATTCCTACACCTTC. It is translated as CASSLAGQKDSYTF.

V is TRBV6-1 and J is TRBJ2-6; perhaps TRBD2 as D (5 bases). Per germline, CDR1 MNHNS and CDR2 SASEGT. With 4 bases removed from V and 2 bases from J, the gap between germline ends came to 12 bases. This CDR3 has 16 amino acids. CDR3 residues: CASSGLPGTGANVLTF. The CDR3 region has the DNA TGTGCCAGCAGTGGGTTGCCCGGGACTGGGGCCAACGTCCTGACTTTC.

This chain connects TRBV19 to TRBJ1-2; D ambiguous. The V and J ends lost 3 bases and 8 bases respectively, with 13 bases between them. The CDR3 is 13 residues long. Germline V gene lookup returns CDR1 LNHDA and CDR2 SQIVND (reference sequence). CDR3 sequence (DNA): TGTGCCAGTAGTATCTCGGGGTTCCGAGGCTACACCTTC. Its translation is CASSISGFRGYTF.

Only one count was recorded for this clone. The gene calls are TRBV7-8 and TRBJ1-1; no definite D call. The CDR3 is 14 amino acids. V lost 1 base, J lost 1 base, and 7 bases lay in between. The V gene's germline CDR1 is SGHVS and CDR2 FQNEAQ. CDR3 nucleotides: TGTGCCAGCAGCTTAGGGCGGGGGAACACTGAAGCTTTCTTT. Its translation is CASSLGRGNTEAFF.

This chain joins TRBV3-1 (or the pseudogene TRBV3-2) and TRBJ1-1; TRBD1 might be the D (5 bases). The V and J ends lost 6 bases and 6 bases respectively, with 11 bases between them. Germline assignment: CDR1 LGHDT and CDR2 YNNKEL (reference sequence). The CDR3 extends over 12 amino acids. The CDR3 coding sequence is TGTGCCAGCAGTCACTCAGGGCCTGAAGCTTTCTTT. It encodes CASSHSGPEAFF.

The chain recombines TRBV12-3 or TRBV12-4 with TRBJ1-5; 7 nucleotides match TRBD1. This CDR3 is built from 13 residues. Trimming removed 6 bases from V and 5 bases from J; junction bases left unmatched: 4. For the CDR3, the DNA is TGTGCCAGCAGGACAGGGTACGATCAGCCCCAGCATTTT. The encoded protein is CASRTGYDQPQHF.

The chain carries TRBV6-5 and TRBJ2-1, with unresolved D. V shed 5 bases and J shed 9 bases, with 14 bases lying between them. There are 13 residues in the CDR3. Germline assignment: CDR1 MNHEY and CDR2 SVGAGI. The CDR3 reads CASSPRTQAEQFF. The CDR3 DNA is TGTGCCAGCAGTCCCCGAACTCAGGCTGAGCAGTTCTTC.

The rearrangement uses TRBV10-3 and TRBJ2-2, with 7 bases matching TRBD2. V shed 0 bases and J 0 bases; nucleotides not matched to a gene: 10. This CDR3 has 19 amino acids. Germline values: CDR1 ENHRY, CDR2 SYGVKD. This chain's CDR3 is CAISESGGKAGPNTGELFF. Here the CDR3 DNA reads TGTGCCATCAGTGAGTCGGGAGGGAAAGCGGGCCCGAACACCGGGGAGCTGTTTTTT.

This chain joins TRBV11-2 and TRBJ2-3; D perhaps matches TRBD2 (5 bases). Trimming left V 6 bases short and J 8 bases short, with 12 bases between. The CDR3 covers 12 residues. Germline CDR1 SGHAT, CDR2 FQNNGV. CDR3 sequence: CASRTSVSTQYF. The CDR3 coding sequence is TGTGCCAGCAGAACTAGTGTCAGTACGCAGTATTTT.